This T cell receptor beta chain derives from a study of cytomegalovirus exposure and HLA in healthy donors. The study's findings and limits: A later analysis reportedly found that, within productive TCRs, an Asian-associated ancestry cluster had fewer N-insertions than the mean observed across the approximately 700 donors. Segments of the TCR beta V type were, in most cases, productive about 90% or about 30% of the time in an earlier analysis.

Germline lookup yields CDR1 MNHEY and CDR2 SVGAGI. This CDR3 has 12 residues. V gave up 5 bases and J gave up 2 bases, with 3 bases separating them. 60 Vbeta and 13 Jbeta primers were used in PCR. Libraries were prepared by immunoSEQ multiplex PCR; TCRdb keeps only in-frame clonotypes and omits some of them. The ten top clones account for roughly 4%, within a sample of more than 45,000 clones. On this clone: No antigen is known for it.

Sequencing was performed on PBMCs. The receptor was derived from a male donor in good health and CMV-seronegative. V is TRBV6-5 and J is TRBJ2-2; D gene unclear. This CDR3 reads CASSTNTGELFF. CDR3 nucleotides: TGTGCCAGCAGTACTAACACCGGGGAGCTGTTTTTT.